This TCR beta chain originates from a study of blood T cells in healthy people across ages. Points from the study as a whole: Naive T cell percentage showed a strong correlation with the diversity of TCR beta. While age rose, TCR beta diversity per million T cells dropped in a roughly linear way.

Trimming left V 2 bases short and J 7 bases short, with 15 bases between. CDR1 and CDR2 (germline): SGHVS, FQNEAQ. This CDR3 is built from 16 residues. For the second PCR, which ran for 7 to 11 cycles, a sample-barcoded 5' primer and a J-beta primer mix were used. TCRdb re-analysed the 5' RACE reads in MiXCR, keeping a single row per CDR3 protein. The sample includes about 1.5 million distinct CDR3 sequences, around 39% seen only once; the top ten take around 8%. Each donor's blood draw was roughly 10 milliliters of peripheral blood. This clonotype was detected once. Its antigen is unidentified. The chain carries TRBV7-8 and TRBJ1-6; D is perhaps TRBD1 (6 bases). The sequence derives from a woman younger than 35 in good health. What was sequenced was blood. DNA of the CDR3: TGTGCCAGCAGCTTATTATGGCAGGGGCGAAATTCACCCCTCCACTTT. Its translation: CASSLLWQGRNSPLHF.